This is a list of T cell receptor beta chains from one sample in a study of blood T cell repertoires in COVID-19. Sequencing was performed with immunoSEQ multiplex PCR; in TCRdb, only in-frame clones are kept and a portion is missing. The profile shows some 460,000 clones, 87% of them singletons. The sequencing input was PBMCs or T cells enriched from blood (not recorded which). These receptors were collected from a woman aged 18-30 years who had recovered from COVID-19. The CDR3 runs from the conserved cysteine through the conserved F or W. The D gene is left open where the match is weak. Not every row has a clone size; where given, it reads once, few, many or a size class.

.	TRBV19	TRBJ1-5	TRBD1	15	TGTGCCAGTAGCCCTATTGACAGGGTGGATCAGCCCCAGCATTTT	CASSPIDRVDQPQHF
.	TRBV30	TRBJ1-2	.	12	TGTGCCTGGAGTCCCGGGGGGGATGGCTACACCTTC	CAWSPGGDGYTF
.	TRBV7-2	TRBJ1-2	.	15	TGTGCCAGCAGCCGCTCAGCCGGGGATTTCTATGGCTACACCTTC	CASSRSAGDFYGYTF
.	TRBV9	TRBJ2-1	.	14	TGTGCCAGCAGCGTAGGAAGCGGCTACAATGAGCAGTTCTTC	CASSVGSGYNEQFF
.	TRBV3-1/TRBV3-2	TRBJ1-4	TRBD1	14	TGTGCCAGCAGCCCTACAGGGGTTCGAGAAAAACTGTTTTTT	CASSPTGVREKLFF
.	TRBV24-1	TRBJ2-2	.	15	TGTGCCACCAGTGACCCAGGGGCGAACACCGGGGAGCTGTTTTTT	CATSDPGANTGELFF
.	TRBV7-8	TRBJ1-5	.	14	TGTGCCAGCAGCCCGACAGGATCCAATCAGCCCCAGCATTTT	CASSPTGSNQPQHF
.	TRBV5-1	TRBJ1-2	.	14	TGCGCCAGCAGCCCCCATGGAGGGGAGGACGGCTACACCTTC	CASSPHGGEDGYTF
.	TRBV5-4	TRBJ1-2	.	14	TGTGCCAGCAGCTTGATCTCAGGGTCCCATGGCTACACCTTC	CASSLISGSHGYTF
.	TRBV30	TRBJ2-3	.	14	TGTGCCTGGAGTAGCGGGCGAAGCACAGATACGCAGTATTTT	CAWSSGRSTDTQYF
once	TRBV6-5	TRBJ1-2	TRBD1	14	TGTGCCAGCAGAGGGGACAGGGCACCCTATGGCTACACCTTC	CASRGDRAPYGYTF
.	TRBV9	TRBJ1-3	.	14	TGTGCCAGCAGCGTAAGCGGCTCTGGAAACACCATATATTTT	CASSVSGSGNTIYF
.	TRBV12-3/TRBV12-4	TRBJ2-1	TRBD2	13	TGTGCCAGCTCAGCGGGGGGGTACAATGAGCAGTTCTTC	CASSAGGYNEQFF
.	TRBV29-1	TRBJ1-1	.	11	TGCAGTGCCCGGGGGGACACTGAAGCTTTCTTT	CSARGDTEAFF
.	TRBV30	TRBJ1-5	TRBD1	15	TGTGCCTGGAGCGTCACGGACAGGTCCAATCAGCCCCAGCATTTT	CAWSVTDRSNQPQHF
.	TRBV30	TRBJ1-5	.	13	TGTGCCTGGGGGGAGGGCAACAATCAGCCCCAGCATTTT	CAWGEGNNQPQHF
.	TRBV5-4	TRBJ1-2	TRBD1	15	TGTGCCAGCAGCTTGGGGGACAGGGGTAACTATGGCTACACCTTC	CASSLGDRGNYGYTF
few	TRBV18	TRBJ2-3	TRBD2	19	TGTGCCAGCTCACCACAAGCCTATAGCGGGGGTACTAGCACAGATACGCAGTATTTT	CASSPQAYSGGTSTDTQYF
.	TRBV7-9	TRBJ1-3	.	14	TGTGCCAGCAGCGCCAGGGAATTGGGAAACACCATATATTTT	CASSARELGNTIYF
.	TRBV4-1	TRBJ2-1	TRBD2	15	TGCGCCAGCAGCCAACGAGCGGGGGGCTACAATGAGCAGTTCTTC	CASSQRAGGYNEQFF
.	TRBV10-1	TRBJ2-1	.	13	TGCGCCAGCCAGGACACGAATTACAATGAGCAGTTCTTC	CASQDTNYNEQFF
.	TRBV7-2	TRBJ2-7	.	14	TGTGCCAGCACCCTAGGACTTACGGCCTACGAGCAGTACTTC	CASTLGLTAYEQYF
.	TRBV29-1	TRBJ1-5	.	17	TGCACCGGGGGCCCACCCGGCAGGTTAAGTCCCAATCAGCCCCAGCATTTT	CTGGPPGRLSPNQPQHF
.	TRBV10-2	TRBJ1-5	.	13	TGCGCCAGCAGTGGAGACAGGAATCAGCCCCAGCATTTT	CASSGDRNQPQHF
.	TRBV7-9	TRBJ2-2	TRBD1	17	TGTGCCAGCACCGGCCGCGGGACAGGGGGCTCAACCGGGGAGCTGTTTTTT	CASTGRGTGGSTGELFF
.	TRBV5-6	TRBJ1-2	.	15	TGTGCCAGCACCGCGCAAGAAGGGGCCTACTATGGCTACACCTTC	CASTAQEGAYYGYTF